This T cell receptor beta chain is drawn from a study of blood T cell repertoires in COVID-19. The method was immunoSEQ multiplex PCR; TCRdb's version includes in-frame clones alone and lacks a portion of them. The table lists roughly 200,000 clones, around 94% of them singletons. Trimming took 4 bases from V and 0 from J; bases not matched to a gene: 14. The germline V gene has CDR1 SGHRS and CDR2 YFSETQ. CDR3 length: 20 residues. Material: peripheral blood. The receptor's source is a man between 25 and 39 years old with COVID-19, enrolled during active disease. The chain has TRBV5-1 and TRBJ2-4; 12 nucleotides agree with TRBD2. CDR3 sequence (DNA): TGCGCCAGCAGCATGCTGACTAGCGGGGGCTCTCATTTAGCCAAAAACATTCAGTACTTC. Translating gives CASSMLTSGGSHLAKNIQYF. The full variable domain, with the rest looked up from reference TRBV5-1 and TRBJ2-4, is KAGVTQTPRYLIKTRGQQVTLSCSPISGHRSVSWYQQTPGQGLQFLFEYFSETQRNKGNFPGRFSGRQFSNSRSEMNVSTLELGDSALYLCASSMLTSGGSHLAKNIQYFGAGTRLSVL.